Below are 15 T cell receptor beta chains sequenced from a single sample in a study of neurological immune-mediated disorders. TCRdb reprocessed the 5' RACE reads via MiXCR and lists one record per CDR3 protein. The table includes 50,000 to 70,000 distinct CDR3 sequences, 3% to 3.5% detected once. Source material: PBMCs. The receptors were gathered from a man aged 35 to 55 with multiple sclerosis.

The chain is built from TRBV20-1 and TRBJ2-3; TRBD1 agrees at 9 bases. Unmatched junction bases numbered 12, after V lost 5 bases and J lost 0 bases. The CDR3 covers 17 residues. Germline CDR1 DFQATT, CDR2 SNEGSKA (reference sequence). This CDR3 reads CSASGTGKGASTDTQYF. The CDR3 DNA sequence: TGCAGTGCTTCCGGGACAGGGAAGGGGGCTAGCACAGATACGCAGTATTTT.

Many counts were recorded for this clonotype. This chain uses TRBV27 with TRBJ2-1, with 9 bases fitting TRBD2. The V gene's germline CDR1 is MNHEY and CDR2 SMNVEV (reference sequence). The CDR3 length is 14 residues. The J segment lost 7 bases and the V segment lost 6 bases, leaving 7 bases of the junction unmatched. The CDR3 reads CASSITSGRNEQFF. The CDR3 DNA sequence: TGTGCCAGCAGCATTACTAGCGGGCGGAATGAGCAGTTCTTC.

At least ten counts were recorded for this clonotype. The chain is built from TRBV20-1 and TRBJ1-2, with 8 nucleotides matching TRBD1. Trimming cost V 6 bases and J 8 bases; bases outside gene matches: 14. The CDR3 runs 14 residues. In germline, CDR1 is DFQATT, CDR2 SNEGSKA (reference sequence). CDR3 sequence: CSAIKQGEMGGYTF. CDR3 bases: TGCAGTGCCATAAAACAGGGGGAGATGGGAGGCTACACCTTC.

Ten or more counts support this clonotype. The CDR3 loop is CSARYQETQYF. The DNA of the CDR3 is TGCAGTGCTAGGTACCAAGAGACCCAGTACTTC. This chain connects TRBV20-1 to TRBJ2-5; D remains ambiguous. V dropped 3 bases and J dropped 0 bases, with 2 bases sitting between them. Germline values: CDR1 DFQATT, CDR2 SNEGSKA (reference sequence). The CDR3 extends over 11 amino acids.

This clonotype was seen repeatedly, ten times or more. The chain couples TRBV7-9 to TRBJ1-4; TRBD1 might be the D (5 bases). V shed 4 bases and J shed 8 bases, with 17 bases lying between them. The CDR3 is 15 amino acids. Germline CDR1 is SEHNR and CDR2 is FQNEAQ (reference sequence). Written as DNA, the CDR3 is TGTGCCAGCAGCTCCCTTGGGAGGGGAAGCGAAAAACTGTTTTTT. It specifies CASSSLGRGSEKLFF.

This clonotype has at least ten counts. V is TRBV2 and J is TRBJ1-1; 10 bases line up with TRBD1. After removal of 8 bases from V and 3 bases from J, the junction contained 3 bases not matched to a gene. CDR1 is SNHLY, CDR2 FYNNEI, per germline. The length of the CDR3 is 13 residues. CDR3 coding DNA: TGTGCCAGCGGGGGACAGGGGTACACTGAAGCTTTCTTT. Its protein product is CASGGQGYTEAFF.

On this clonotype itself: One base away lies a much larger clone, so this may be a sequencing read error. The genes are TRBV20-1 and TRBJ2-5; D unclear. The germline CDR1 and CDR2 sequences are DFQATT and SNEGSKA (reference sequence). The V end lost 4 bases, the J end lost 2 bases, and 14 bases lay between the germline ends. There are 14 residues in the CDR3. The CDR3 DNA reads as TGCAGTGCTACCCGGGCGGCCGCACAAGAGACCCAGTACTTC. It specifies CSATRAAAQETQYF.

This clonotype was observed many times. The chain is built from TRBV12-3 or TRBV12-4 and TRBJ2-1; D might be TRBD1 (6 bases). Trimming removed 7 bases at V and 3 bases at J, with 10 bases between. The CDR3 totals 13 residues. CDR3 in amino acids: CASTRTVYNEQFF. In DNA, the CDR3 is TGTGCCAGCACCCGGACAGTCTACAATGAGCAGTTCTTC.

This clonotype was seen at least ten times. CDR3 protein: CASSPRLAGALTSTDTQYF. The DNA for the CDR3 is TGTGCCAGCAGCCCCCGACTAGCGGGGGCCCTAACTAGCACAGATACGCAGTATTTT. This chain connects TRBV5-6 to TRBJ2-3; 12 bases agree with TRBD2. CDR1 and CDR2 from the germline V gene are SGHDT and YYEEEE. V dropped 4 bases and J dropped 0; count of bases not matched to a gene: 12. The CDR3 has 19 amino acids.

This clonotype was counted at least ten times. This chain links TRBV5-1 with TRBJ2-3; D is unresolved. V lost 6 bases and J lost 0, with 11 bases in between. This CDR3 contains 14 residues. Germline V gene lookup returns CDR1 SGHRS and CDR2 YFSETQ. This chain's CDR3 is CASTTDTSTDTQYF. The CDR3 DNA reads as TGCGCCAGCACTACTGATACTAGCACAGATACGCAGTATTTT. Full variable domain (missing parts from reference TRBV5-1 and TRBJ2-3): KAGVTQTPRYLIKTRGQQVTLSCSPISGHRSVSWYQQTPGQGLQFLFEYFSETQRNKGNFPGRFSGRQFSNSRSEMNVSTLELGDSALYLCASTTDTSTDTQYFGPGTRLTVL.

This clonotype occurred many times. The rearrangement links TRBV14 to TRBJ1-1, with no clear D. V was cut by 3 bases and J by 4 bases, with 12 bases left in between. CDR3 size: 14 residues. Per the germline V gene, CDR1 is SGHDN and CDR2 is FVKESK. The CDR3 DNA reads as TGTGCCAGCAGCCAGGGTTCCATACTCACTGAAGCTTTCTTT. Translation gives CASSQGSILTEAFF.

This clonotype was counted ten times or more. The chain recombines TRBV20-1 with TRBJ1-4; no definite D call. CDR3 length: 19 amino acids. V dropped 5 bases and J dropped 0 bases, with 25 bases sitting between them. CDR1 and CDR2 (germline): DFQATT, SNEGSKA (reference sequence). The CDR3 DNA sequence: TGCAGTGCTGTACCCCTAGAAGGATTACCGCCCGCAACTAATGAAAAACTGTTTTTT. It specifies CSAVPLEGLPPATNEKLFF.

This clonotype was picked up many times. The rearrangement uses TRBV4-1 and TRBJ2-5; D assignment may be TRBD1 or TRBD2 (6 bases each). V lost 0 bases to trimming and J lost 3 bases, with 11 bases between them. The CDR3 is made up of 15 amino acids. Germline assignment: CDR1 MGHRA and CDR2 YSYEKL. CDR3 loop: CASSQDRGTKETQYF. Written as DNA, the CDR3 is TGCGCCAGCAGCCAAGATCGGGGGACAAAAGAGACCCAGTACTTC.

This clonotype has a count of ten or more. This chain links TRBV20-1 with TRBJ1-1; unclear D gene. Germline V lookup: CDR1 DFQATT, CDR2 SNEGSKA (reference sequence). The CDR3 spans 13 residues. V gave up 5 bases and J gave up 8 bases, with 18 bases separating them. CDR3 sequence reads: CSAWGEGLTEAFF. Written as DNA, the CDR3 is TGCAGTGCTTGGGGAGAGGGCCTCACCGAAGCTTTCTTT.

This clonotype appeared many times. V gene TRBV5-1 combines with J gene TRBJ2-1; D is perhaps TRBD1 (6 bases). This CDR3 is built from 16 residues. The V and J ends lost 0 bases and 3 bases respectively, with 13 bases between them. Germline V gene sequence: CDR1 SGHRS, CDR2 YFSETQ. CDR3 loop: CASSLVRGFFYNEQFF. The CDR3 nucleotides are TGCGCCAGCAGCTTGGTGAGGGGGTTCTTCTACAATGAGCAGTTCTTC. Combining the CDR3 with reference TRBV5-1 and TRBJ2-1 gives the whole variable domain KAGVTQTPRYLIKTRGQQVTLSCSPISGHRSVSWYQQTPGQGLQFLFEYFSETQRNKGNFPGRFSGRQFSNSRSEMNVSTLELGDSALYLCASSLVRGFFYNEQFFGPGTRLTVL.